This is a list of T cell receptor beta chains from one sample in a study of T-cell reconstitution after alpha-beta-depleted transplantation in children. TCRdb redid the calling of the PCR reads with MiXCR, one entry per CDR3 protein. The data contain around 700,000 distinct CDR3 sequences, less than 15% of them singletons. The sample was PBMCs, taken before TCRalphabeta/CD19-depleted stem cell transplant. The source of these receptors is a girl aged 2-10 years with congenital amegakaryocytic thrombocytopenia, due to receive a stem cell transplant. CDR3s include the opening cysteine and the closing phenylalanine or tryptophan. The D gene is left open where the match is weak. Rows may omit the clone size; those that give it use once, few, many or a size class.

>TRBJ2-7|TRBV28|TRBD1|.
TGTGCCAGCAGTCTAGACAGGGGAATACCCAACTCCTACGAGCAGTACTTC
CASSLDRGIPNSYEQYF
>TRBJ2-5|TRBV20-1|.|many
TGCAGTGCTACCCGACTAGGATCCAAAGAGACCCAGTACTTC
CSATRLGSKETQYF
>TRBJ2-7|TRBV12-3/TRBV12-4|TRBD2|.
TGTGCCAGCACGAGCGGGGGCATTGTGCGGGTTGGAGAGCAGTACTTC
CASTSGGIVRVGEQYF
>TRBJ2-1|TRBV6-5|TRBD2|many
TGTGCCAGCAGTCTACTTAGCGGGAGCAGAAGTGAGCAGTTCTTC
CASSLLSGSRSEQFF
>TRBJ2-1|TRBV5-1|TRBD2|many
TGCGCCAGCCACGCCGTCCTAGCGGGAGAGCGGGTTGAGCAGTTCTTC
CASHAVLAGERVEQFF
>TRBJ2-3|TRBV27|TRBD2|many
TGTGCCAGCAGTTTACTTCCGGGAGGGAGCACAGATACGCAGTATTTT
CASSLLPGGSTDTQYF
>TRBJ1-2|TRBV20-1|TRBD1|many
TGCAGTGCTAGAGATCCGACAGGGGGCTATGGCTACACCTTC
CSARDPTGGYGYTF
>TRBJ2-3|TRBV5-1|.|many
TGCGCCAGCAGCTTGGGGGCCAGCCTCACAGATACGCAGTATTTT
CASSLGASLTDTQYF
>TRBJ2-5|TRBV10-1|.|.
TGCGCCAGCAGTGGTGCGATGGGAGAGACCCAGTACTTC
CASSGAMGETQYF
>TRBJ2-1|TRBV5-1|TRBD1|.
TGCGCCAGCAGCGCATCGACAGGGGCCTCCTACAATGAGCAGTTCTTC
CASSASTGASYNEQFF
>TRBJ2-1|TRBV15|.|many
TGTGCCACCAGCAGGTTATTCACGTTAATGAGGGACAATGAGCAGTTCTTC
CATSRLFTLMRDNEQFF